The 12 T cell receptor beta chains presented below share a single source sample, sequenced in a study of T cell repertoires in cytomegalovirus infection. Antigen specificity for these receptors is unknown. TCRdb ran MiXCR on the reads and lists one entry per CDR3 protein. This table has a few hundred thousand distinct CDR3 sequences, just under 30% appearing once. The input for sequencing was cultured PBMCs, taken from culture after CMV antigen stimulation. The receptors were gathered from a human donor in good health (CMV status not recorded). Some clones in this sample may be carry-over from other donors' samples.

This clonotype was detected a few times. The chain joins TRBV12-3 or TRBV12-4 to TRBJ1-5, with unresolved D. V dropped 6 bases and J dropped 0 bases, with 9 bases sitting between them. This CDR3 is 14 amino acids long. CDR3 sequence reads: CASRAGNSNQPQHF. CDR3 coding DNA: TGTGCCAGCAGGGCAGGCAATAGCAATCAGCCCCAGCATTTT.

This clonotype was seen a few times. This chain connects TRBV5-1 to TRBJ1-1, with D hard to call. This CDR3 has 13 residues. V was shortened by 4 bases and J by 5 bases, with 12 bases between the two germline ends. CDR1 and CDR2 (germline): SGHRS, YFSETQ. In DNA, the CDR3 is TGCGCCAGCAGCCGGGAAATCGTAACTGAAGCTTTCTTT. This gives the protein CASSREIVTEAFF.

This chain uses TRBV4-1 with TRBJ2-2; D call uncertain. The CDR3 covers 16 residues. The ends were cut back, 1 base at V and 5 bases at J, with 14 bases in the middle. Germline-derived CDR1 and CDR2 are MGHRA and YSYEKL. CDR3 residues: CASSQVRRRRTGELFF. The CDR3 DNA is TGCGCCAGCAGCCAAGTTCGGCGCCGAAGGACCGGGGAGCTGTTTTTT.

This clonotype turned up a few times. The chain has TRBV11-2 and TRBJ2-1; 12 positions match TRBD2. V dropped 2 bases and J dropped 0; count of bases not matched to a gene: 5. CDR1 is SGHAT, CDR2 FQNNGV, per germline. CDR3 size: 18 residues. The CDR3 protein is CASSLLAGGPGSYNEQFF. The CDR3 coding sequence is TGTGCCAGCAGCTTACTAGCGGGGGGGCCGGGCTCCTACAATGAGCAGTTCTTC.

The chain couples TRBV6-5 to TRBJ2-5; D is possibly TRBD1 or TRBD2 (5 bases each). The CDR3 totals 14 residues. With 5 bases removed from V and 4 bases from J, the gap between germline ends came to 14 bases. CDR1 and CDR2 from the germline V gene are MNHEY and SVGAGI. CDR3 sequence (DNA): TGTGCCAGCAGTACTGGGGCTGGGGGAGAGACCCAGTACTTC. This encodes CASSTGAGGETQYF.

This chain uses TRBV5-4 with TRBJ2-4, with 7 nucleotides matching TRBD2. Per germline, CDR1 SGHNT and CDR2 YYREEE (reference sequence). With V trimmed by 4 bases and J by 0 bases, 7 bases remained unmatched. This CDR3 is 16 amino acids long. The CDR3: CASSPSPGGAKNIQYF. In nucleotides, the CDR3 is TGTGCCAGCAGCCCCAGCCCGGGGGGAGCCAAAAACATTCAGTACTTC.

The rearrangement joins TRBV12-3 or TRBV12-4 to TRBJ1-1; D may be TRBD1 (6 bases). V was trimmed by 3 bases and J by 3 bases, leaving 8 bases between them. This CDR3 is built from 13 residues. The CDR3 DNA reads TGTGCCAGCAGTTTCGCAGGGGACACTGAAGCTTTCTTT. It specifies CASSFAGDTEAFF.

This clonotype was found a few times. The chain combines TRBV7-8 with TRBJ2-7; 9 bases agree with TRBD1. The CDR3 has 13 amino acids. V lost 4 bases and J lost 4; bases outside the gene matches: 2. Germline V gene data show CDR1 as SGHVS and CDR2 as FQNEAQ. CDR3 nucleotides: TGTGCCAGCAGCTGGGACAGGGCGTACGAGCAGTACTTC. It is translated as CASSWDRAYEQYF.

V gene TRBV12-3 or TRBV12-4 combines with J gene TRBJ2-1, with 13 bases fitting TRBD2. V lost 4 bases and J lost 9; bases outside the gene matches: 9. The CDR3 loop spans 16 amino acids. The CDR3 bases are TGTGCCAGCAGTTCACCGGGACTAGCGGGACGGACTGAGCAGTTCTTC. Protein product: CASSSPGLAGRTEQFF.

The chain joins TRBV4-1 to TRBJ2-1, with TRBD2 identical over 9 bases. The CDR3 contains 15 residues. J gave up 6 bases and V 3 bases, and 6 bases lay outside the gene matches. The germline V gene has CDR1 MGHRA and CDR2 YSYEKL. The CDR3 DNA reads as TGCGCCAGCAGCCAGATAGCGGGGGAAGGCAATGAGCAGTTCTTC. Protein sequence: CASSQIAGEGNEQFF.

This clonotype was seen a single time. The chain is built from TRBV10-3 and TRBJ1-3, with 8 bases fitting TRBD1. This CDR3 contains 14 residues. V shed 5 bases, J shed 4 bases, and the junction held 4 bases outside the gene matches. From germline, CDR1 is ENHRY and CDR2 SYGVKD. CDR3 DNA sequence: TGTGCCATCAGTCCGGGACAGGAGGGAAACACCATATATTTT. Residues: CAISPGQEGNTIYF.

The V call is TRBV4-2, the J call TRBJ2-1, with D possibly being TRBD1 (6 bases). CDR3 length equals 21 residues. The germline V gene encodes CDR1 LGHNA and CDR2 YNFKEQ. V was shortened by 1 base and J by 1 base, with 26 bases between the two germline ends. The CDR3 DNA is TGTGCCAGCAGCCAAGTCGCTAGCCGATTACTCAGGGGTATGTCCTACAATGAGCAGTTCTTC. This sequence encodes CASSQVASRLLRGMSYNEQFF.